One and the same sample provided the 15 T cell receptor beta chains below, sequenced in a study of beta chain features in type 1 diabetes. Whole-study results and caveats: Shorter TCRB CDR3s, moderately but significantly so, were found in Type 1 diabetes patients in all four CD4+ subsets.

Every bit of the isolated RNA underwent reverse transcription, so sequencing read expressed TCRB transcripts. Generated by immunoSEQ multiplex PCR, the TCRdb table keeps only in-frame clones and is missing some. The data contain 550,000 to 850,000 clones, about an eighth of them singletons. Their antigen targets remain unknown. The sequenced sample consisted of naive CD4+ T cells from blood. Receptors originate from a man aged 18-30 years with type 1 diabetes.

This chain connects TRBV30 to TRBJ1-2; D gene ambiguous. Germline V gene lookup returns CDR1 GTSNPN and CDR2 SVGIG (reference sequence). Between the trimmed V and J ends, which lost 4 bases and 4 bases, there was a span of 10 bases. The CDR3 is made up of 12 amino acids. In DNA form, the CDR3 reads TGTGCCTGGACCTTAAACAGCTATGGCTACACCTTC. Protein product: CAWTLNSYGYTF.

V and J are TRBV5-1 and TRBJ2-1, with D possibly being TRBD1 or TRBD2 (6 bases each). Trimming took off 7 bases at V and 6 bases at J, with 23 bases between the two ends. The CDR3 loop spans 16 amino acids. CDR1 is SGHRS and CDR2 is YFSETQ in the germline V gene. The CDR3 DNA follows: TGCGCCAGCCTTCCACGGGGGCTAGCTAATTCCAATGAGCAGTTCTTC. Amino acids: CASLPRGLANSNEQFF.

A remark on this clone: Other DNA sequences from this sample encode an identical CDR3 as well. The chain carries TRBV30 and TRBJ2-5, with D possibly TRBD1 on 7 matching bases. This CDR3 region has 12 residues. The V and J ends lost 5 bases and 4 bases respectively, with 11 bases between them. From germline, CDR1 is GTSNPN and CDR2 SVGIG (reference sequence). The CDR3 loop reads CAWSQGGETQYF. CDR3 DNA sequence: TGTGCCTGGTCTCAGGGGGGAGAGACCCAGTACTTC.

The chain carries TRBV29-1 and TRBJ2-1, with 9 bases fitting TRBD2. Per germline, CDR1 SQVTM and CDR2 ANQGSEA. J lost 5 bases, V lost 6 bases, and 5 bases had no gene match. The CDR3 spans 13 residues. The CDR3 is CSVWTSEHNEQFF. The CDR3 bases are TGCAGCGTCTGGACTAGCGAACACAATGAGCAGTTCTTC.

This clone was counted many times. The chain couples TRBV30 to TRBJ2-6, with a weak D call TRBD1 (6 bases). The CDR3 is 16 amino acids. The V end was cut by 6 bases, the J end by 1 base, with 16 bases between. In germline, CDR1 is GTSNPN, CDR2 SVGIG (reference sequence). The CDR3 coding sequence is TGTGCCTGCCCCCGATCAGGGGAGTCTGGGGCCAACGTCCTGACTTTC. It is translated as CACPRSGESGANVLTF. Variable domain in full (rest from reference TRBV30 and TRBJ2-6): SQTIHQWPATLVQPVGSPLSLECTVEGTSNPNLYWYRQAAGRGLQLLFYSVGIGQISSEVPQNLSASRPQDRQFILSSKKLLLSDSGFYLCACPRSGESGANVLTFGAGSRLTVL.

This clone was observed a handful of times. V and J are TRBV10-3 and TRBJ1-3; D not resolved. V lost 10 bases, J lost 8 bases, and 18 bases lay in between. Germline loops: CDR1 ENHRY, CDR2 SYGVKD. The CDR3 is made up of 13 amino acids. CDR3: CATLAGSRDTIYF. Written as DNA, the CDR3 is TGTGCCACCCTGGCGGGGTCCAGAGACACCATATATTTT.

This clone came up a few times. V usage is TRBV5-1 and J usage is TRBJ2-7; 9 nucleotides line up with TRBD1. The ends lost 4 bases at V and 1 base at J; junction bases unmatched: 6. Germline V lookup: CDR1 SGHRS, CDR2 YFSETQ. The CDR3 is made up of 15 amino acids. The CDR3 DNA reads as TGCGCCAGCAGCGACGGGACAGGGAGGTCCTACGAGCAGTACTTC. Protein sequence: CASSDGTGRSYEQYF.

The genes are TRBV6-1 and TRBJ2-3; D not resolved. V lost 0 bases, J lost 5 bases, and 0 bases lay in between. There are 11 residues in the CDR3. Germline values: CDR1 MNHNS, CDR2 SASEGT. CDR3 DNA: TGTGCCAGCAGTGAAGCAGATACGCAGTATTTT. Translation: CASSEADTQYF.

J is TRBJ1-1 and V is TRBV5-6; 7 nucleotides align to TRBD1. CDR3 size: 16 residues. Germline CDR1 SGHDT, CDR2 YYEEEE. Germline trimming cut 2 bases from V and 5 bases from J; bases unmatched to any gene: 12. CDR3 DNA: TGTGCCAGCAGCTTAACCGGGACAGACAGATGGACTGAAGCTTTCTTT. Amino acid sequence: CASSLTGTDRWTEAFF.

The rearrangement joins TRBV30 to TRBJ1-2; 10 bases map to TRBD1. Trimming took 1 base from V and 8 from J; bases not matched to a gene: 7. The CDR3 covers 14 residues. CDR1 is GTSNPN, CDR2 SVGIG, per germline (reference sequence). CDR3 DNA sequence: TGTGCCTGGAGTGGACAGGGGGCGCGTATCGGCTACACCTTC. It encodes CAWSGQGARIGYTF.

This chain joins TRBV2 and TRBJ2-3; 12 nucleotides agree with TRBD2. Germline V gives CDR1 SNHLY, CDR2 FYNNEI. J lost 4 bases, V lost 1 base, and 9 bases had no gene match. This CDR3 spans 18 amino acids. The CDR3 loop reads CASSEVASGGAGADTQYF. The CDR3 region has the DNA TGTGCCAGCAGTGAAGTAGCTAGCGGGGGGGCCGGCGCAGATACGCAGTATTTT.

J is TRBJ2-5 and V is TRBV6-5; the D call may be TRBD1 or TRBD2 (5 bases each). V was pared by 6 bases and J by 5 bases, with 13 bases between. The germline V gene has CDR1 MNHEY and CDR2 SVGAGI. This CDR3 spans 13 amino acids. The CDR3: CASRDVGTETQYF. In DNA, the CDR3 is TGTGCCAGCAGGGACGTGGGGACGGAGACCCAGTACTTC.

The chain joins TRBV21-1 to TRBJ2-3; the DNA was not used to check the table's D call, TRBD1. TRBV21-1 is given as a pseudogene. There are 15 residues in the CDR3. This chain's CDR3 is CASSTRQASTDTQYF. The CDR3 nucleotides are TGTGCCAGCAGCACGAGACAGGCCAGCACAGATACGCAGTATTTT.

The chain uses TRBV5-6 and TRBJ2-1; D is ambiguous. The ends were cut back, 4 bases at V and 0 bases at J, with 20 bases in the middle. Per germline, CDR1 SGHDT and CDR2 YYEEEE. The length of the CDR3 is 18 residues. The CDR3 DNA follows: TGTGCCAGCAGCGGAACTCGCGTTGGGTTCAGCTCCTACAATGAGCAGTTCTTC. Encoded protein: CASSGTRVGFSSYNEQFF.

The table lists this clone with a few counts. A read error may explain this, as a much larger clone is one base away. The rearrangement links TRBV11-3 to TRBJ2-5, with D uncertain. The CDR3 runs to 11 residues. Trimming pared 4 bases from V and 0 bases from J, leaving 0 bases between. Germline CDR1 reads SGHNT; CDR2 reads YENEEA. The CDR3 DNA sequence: TGTGCCAGCAGCTACCAAGAGACCCAGTACTTC. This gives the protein CASSYQETQYF.